This is a list of T cell receptor beta chains from one sample in a study of OX40 agonist ivuxolimab in advanced cancers. The table came from immunoSEQ multiplex PCR; TCRdb's copy has only in-frame clones and leaves some out. The profile shows 50,000 to 65,000 clones, roughly 92% of them singletons. The source material was CD4+ or CD8+ T cells sorted from blood, sampled in a trial of the OX40 agonist ivuxolimab. These TCRs come from an adult with an advanced solid tumor such as melanoma, head and neck, liver or kidney cancer. CDR3s include the opening cysteine and the closing phenylalanine or tryptophan. D genes are given only for firm matches. Expanded clones are given a class, and other clones once, few, many or no size at all.

TRBJ1-1	TRBV7-9	.	.	CASSLSRGTEAFF	TGTGCCAGCAGCTTGTCCCGGGGGACTGAAGCTTTCTTT
TRBJ2-1	TRBV11-2	.	.	CASSLEVPSYNEQFF	TGTGCCAGCAGTCTCGAGGTTCCTTCCTACAATGAGCAGTTCTTC
TRBJ2-7	TRBV9	.	TRBD1	CASSGQGYEQYF	TGTGCCAGCAGCGGACAGGGGTACGAGCAGTACTTC
TRBJ1-1	TRBV27	.	.	CASSFGMNTEAFF	TGTGCCAGCAGTTTCGGTATGAACACTGAAGCTTTCTTT
TRBJ1-1	TRBV7-9	.	.	CASSFTSVVNTEAFF	TGTGCCAGCAGCTTCACGTCAGTAGTGAACACTGAAGCTTTCTTT
TRBJ2-7	TRBV19	.	TRBD2	CASSTGLLYEQYF	TGTGCCAGTAGTACGGGACTACTCTACGAGCAGTACTTC
TRBJ2-7	TRBV7-6	.	TRBD1	CASRGTGNNEQYF	TGTGCCAGCAGGGGGACAGGGAACAACGAGCAGTACTTC
TRBJ2-5	TRBV19	.	.	CASSITGTTQETQYF	TGTGCCAGTAGTATTACCGGGACAACCCAAGAGACCCAGTACTTC
TRBJ2-1	TRBV2	.	.	CASPGTQYNEQFF	TGTGCCAGCCCTGGGACCCAATACAATGAGCAGTTCTTC
TRBJ2-3	TRBV9	once	.	CASNVDLDTQYF	TGTGCCAGCAACGTGGACCTAGATACGCAGTATTTT
TRBJ2-3	TRBV27	.	TRBD2	CASSLAIPGLVSGHGTQYF	TGTGCCAGCAGTTTAGCCATACCGGGACTAGTATCCGGACATGGGACGCAGTATTTT
TRBJ2-7	TRBV11-2	once	.	CASTDSGGPYEQYF	TGTGCCAGCACCGACAGTGGGGGGCCCTACGAGCAGTACTTC
TRBJ1-5	TRBV7-9	.	.	CASVGEGNQPQHF	TGTGCCAGCGTCGGTGAGGGCAATCAGCCCCAGCATTTT
TRBJ2-5	TRBV7-2	.	TRBD2	CASSRPSGGRETQYF	TGTGCCAGCAGCCGCCCTAGCGGGGGGCGGGAGACCCAGTACTTC
TRBJ1-2	TRBV11-2	.	.	CASSLSAGREVYGYTF	TGTGCCAGCAGCTTGAGCGCGGGGCGGGAGGTCTATGGCTACACCTTC
TRBJ1-6	TRBV11-2	.	.	CASSFRVGAYNSPLHF	TGTGCCAGCAGCTTTCGGGTGGGCGCCTATAATTCACCCCTCCACTTT
TRBJ1-4	TRBV5-1	once	.	CASSLGQGREKLFF	TGCGCCAGCAGCTTGGGGCAGGGGAGAGAAAAACTGTTTTTT
TRBJ1-2	TRBV19	.	.	CASSMGSGYTF	TGTGCCAGTAGTATGGGAAGCGGCTACACCTTC
TRBJ2-3	TRBV27	.	.	CASSLVPTSTDTQYF	TGTGCCAGCAGTTTAGTCCCCACTAGCACAGATACGCAGTATTTT
TRBJ1-4	TRBV16	.	TRBD1	CASSISPPGTATEKLFF	TGTGCCAGCAGCATATCCCCCCCCGGGACAGCTACTGAAAAACTGTTTTTT
TRBJ1-3	TRBV15	once	.	CATGIGNTIYF	TGTGCCACCGGAATTGGAAACACCATATATTTT
TRBJ2-2	TRBV7-6	.	.	CASRPPLDNTGELFF	TGTGCCAGCAGACCACCCCTGGATAACACCGGGGAGCTGTTTTTT
TRBJ1-5	TRBV5-6	.	.	CASRSPTVTSNQPQHF	TGTGCCAGCAGATCTCCTACAGTGACTAGCAATCAGCCCCAGCATTTT
TRBJ2-3	TRBV25-1	.	.	CASSPTGLVTDTQYF	TGTGCCAGCAGTCCAACGGGCCTAGTAACAGATACGCAGTATTTT
TRBJ2-7	TRBV4-1	.	.	CASSQDQGPYEQYF	TGCGCCAGCAGCCAAGATCAAGGACCCTACGAGCAGTACTTC
TRBJ2-3	TRBV9	.	.	CASSVPDYQDTDTQYF	TGTGCCAGCAGCGTACCGGACTACCAAGACACAGATACGCAGTATTTT
TRBJ2-3	TRBV5-6	.	.	CASSWGAGDTQYF	TGTGCCAGCAGCTGGGGGGCGGGAGATACGCAGTATTTT
TRBJ1-5	TRBV28	.	TRBD1	CASSLGTGSNQPQHF	TGTGCCAGCAGTTTGGGGACAGGGAGCAATCAGCCCCAGCATTTT
TRBJ1-2	TRBV2	.	.	CASSPTRDYGYTF	TGTGCCAGCAGTCCCACCAGGGACTATGGCTACACCTTC
TRBJ1-5	TRBV27	.	.	CASSLSIQHLQPQHF	TGTGCCAGCAGTTTATCGATACAGCACCTACAGCCCCAGCATTTT
TRBJ2-7	TRBV15	.	TRBD1	CATSRDPGQITYEQYF	TGTGCCACCAGCAGAGATCCGGGACAGATTACGTACGAGCAGTACTTC
TRBJ1-4	TRBV19	.	.	CASSIDLTATNEKLFF	TGTGCCAGTAGTATAGATCTAACTGCAACTAATGAAAAACTGTTTTTT
TRBJ2-1	TRBV7-9	.	TRBD1	CASSLSDRYYYNEQFF	TGTGCCAGCAGCTTATCGGACAGGTATTACTACAATGAGCAGTTCTTC
TRBJ2-1	TRBV30	.	.	CAWSVSGYYNEQFF	TGTGCCTGGAGTGTATCGGGATACTACAATGAGCAGTTCTTC
TRBJ2-5	TRBV29-1	.	.	CSVDRGERAQYF	TGCAGCGTTGACAGGGGGGAGAGGGCCCAGTACTTC
TRBJ2-5	TRBV7-9	.	.	CASSSSLQTETQYF	TGTGCCAGCAGCTCCTCTCTCCAAACAGAGACCCAGTACTTC
TRBJ2-1	TRBV7-2	once	.	CASSFRELEGIYNEQFF	TGTGCCAGCAGCTTCCGGGAACTAGAGGGGATATACAATGAGCAGTTCTTC
TRBJ1-2	TRBV7-6	.	TRBD1	CASSLVAGDRGYGYTF	TGTGCCAGCAGCTTAGTAGCCGGGGACAGGGGCTATGGCTACACCTTC
TRBJ2-7	TRBV7-8	once	.	CASSLRKTYEQYF	TGTGCCAGCAGCTTAAGGAAAACCTACGAGCAGTACTTC
TRBJ2-1	TRBV6-5	.	TRBD1	CASSYSGDSYNEQFF	TGTGCCAGCAGTTACTCGGGGGACAGCTACAATGAGCAGTTCTTC
TRBJ1-5	TRBV4-3	.	TRBD1	CASSPSPGGGQPQHF	TGCGCCAGCAGCCCCTCCCCAGGGGGCGGTCAGCCCCAGCATTTT
TRBJ2-7	TRBV6-6	.	.	CASSYRGRSSSYEQYF	TGTGCCAGCAGTTACCGAGGGCGGTCGAGTTCCTACGAGCAGTACTTC
TRBJ2-5	TRBV4-2	.	.	CASSPTGRDTGRETQYF	TGTGCCAGCAGCCCGACTGGCCGGGACACGGGTCGGGAGACCCAGTACTTC
TRBJ2-7	TRBV27	.	.	CAAWDNSYEQYF	TGTGCGGCATGGGACAACTCCTACGAGCAGTACTTC
TRBJ2-7	TRBV30	once	.	CAWDRQASYEQYF	TGTGCCTGGGACAGACAGGCTTCCTACGAGCAGTACTTC
TRBJ1-1	TRBV5-5	.	.	CASSQGYMNTEAFF	TGTGCCAGCAGCCAGGGTTACATGAACACTGAAGCTTTCTTT
TRBJ2-1	TRBV4-1	.	TRBD2	CASSLIQRGGHNEQFF	TGCGCCAGCAGCCTTATCCAGCGGGGGGGCCACAATGAGCAGTTCTTC
TRBJ1-1	TRBV29-1	.	TRBD1	CSVELDRANTEAFF	TGCAGCGTTGAGTTAGACAGGGCGAACACTGAAGCTTTCTTT
TRBJ2-7	TRBV7-9	.	.	CASSPLGQRSYEQYF	TGTGCCAGCAGCCCCTTGGGCCAACGATCCTACGAGCAGTACTTC
TRBJ1-1	TRBV5-5	.	TRBD1	CASSSGQGDTEAFF	TGTGCCAGCAGCTCCGGACAGGGTGACACTGAAGCTTTCTTT
TRBJ2-2	TRBV7-2	.	.	CASPTPQGRAGELFF	TGTGCCAGCCCGACTCCGCAGGGAAGGGCCGGGGAGCTGTTTTTT
TRBJ1-5	TRBV6-1	.	TRBD1	CASRTGWDNQPQHF	TGTGCCAGCAGGACAGGGTGGGACAATCAGCCCCAGCATTTT